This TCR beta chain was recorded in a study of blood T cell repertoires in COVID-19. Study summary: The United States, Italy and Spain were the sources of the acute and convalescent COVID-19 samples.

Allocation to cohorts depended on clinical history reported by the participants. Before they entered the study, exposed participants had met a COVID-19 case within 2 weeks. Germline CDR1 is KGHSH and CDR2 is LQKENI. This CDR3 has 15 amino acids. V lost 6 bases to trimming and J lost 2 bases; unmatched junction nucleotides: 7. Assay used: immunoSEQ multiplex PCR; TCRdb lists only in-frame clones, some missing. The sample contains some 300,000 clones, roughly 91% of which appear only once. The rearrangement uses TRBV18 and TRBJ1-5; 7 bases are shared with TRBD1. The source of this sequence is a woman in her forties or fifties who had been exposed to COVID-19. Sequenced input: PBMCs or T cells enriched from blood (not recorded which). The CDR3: CASSSGGGGNQPQHF. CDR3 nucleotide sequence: TGTGCCAGCTCCTCAGGGGGAGGTGGCAATCAGCCCCAGCATTTT. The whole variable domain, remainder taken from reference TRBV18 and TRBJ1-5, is NAGVMQNPRHLVRRRGQEARLRCSPMKGHSHVYWYRQLPEEGLKFMVYLQKENIIDESGMPKERFSAEFPKEGPSILRIQQVVRGDSAAYFCASSSGGGGNQPQHFGDGTRLSIL.